Each of the 8 T cell receptor beta chains below was sequenced from the same sample in a study of molecular identifiers for immune sequencing clone quantification. TCRdb independently ran MiXCR on the PCR reads; one entry per CDR3 protein. The data contain about 640,000 distinct CDR3 sequences, 15% to 20% of them singletons. The specimen was naive CD8+ T cells from blood, with Jurkat cell RNA spiked in. Subset indicated: FACS-sorted CD8+CD4-CCR7+CD45RA+ naive T cells. These receptors were obtained from a human donor in good health. Some libraries in this study had Jurkat cell RNA spiked in.

The chain uses TRBV6-5 and TRBJ1-4, with 8 bases aligning to TRBD1. Germline V gene sequence: CDR1 MNHEY, CDR2 SVGAGI. The CDR3 has 16 residues. The CDR3 loop reads CATAKGRGRTNEKLFF. The CDR3 DNA is TGTGCTACAGCTAAGGGCAGGGGGCGAACTAATGAAAAACTGTTTTTT.

The table lists this clonotype with many counts. V and J are TRBV6-5 and TRBJ2-7, with 10 bases lining up with TRBD1. V was pared by 6 bases and J by 3 bases, with 8 bases of the junction left unmatched. Germline CDR1 is MNHEY and CDR2 is SVGAGI. The CDR3 consists of 15 residues. CDR3 protein: CASRQGTGVIYEQYF. CDR3 DNA: TGTGCCAGCAGACAAGGGACAGGGGTTATCTACGAGCAGTACTTC.

This clonotype was counted ten times or more. V usage is TRBV5-5 and J usage is TRBJ2-2; D uncertain. V lost 0 bases, J lost 6 bases, and 6 bases lay in between. Per germline, CDR1 SGHKS and CDR2 YYEKEE (reference sequence). This CDR3 has 13 amino acids. The CDR3 nucleotides are TGTGCCAGCAGCTTGGATACGCCCGGGGAGCTGTTTTTT. The encoded protein is CASSLDTPGELFF.

This clonotype was picked up many times. This chain uses TRBV28 with TRBJ2-6, with a possible D match to TRBD1 (6 bases). The CDR3 loop spans 14 amino acids. The V and J ends lost 6 bases and 0 bases respectively, with 6 bases between them. From germline, CDR1 is MDHEN and CDR2 SYDVKM. CDR3: CASRGGSGANVLTF. The DNA of the CDR3 is TGTGCCAGCAGAGGGGGCTCTGGGGCCAACGTCCTGACTTTC.

As regards this clonotype: This clone may be a read error of a much larger clone one base away. The V and J genes are TRBV7-2 and TRBJ2-1; TRBD1 agrees at 7 bases. In germline, CDR1 is SGHTA, CDR2 FQGNSA. The CDR3 totals 16 residues. The J segment lost 8 bases and the V segment lost 4 bases, leaving 14 bases of the junction unmatched. The CDR3 DNA reads as TGTGCCAGCAGCTCCGCCGGGACAGAAATTTACGATGAGCAGTTCTTC. It translates to CASSSAGTEIYDEQFF.

This clonotype was seen at least ten times. The rearrangement joins TRBV11-2 to TRBJ2-7; possibly TRBD2 for D (6 bases). The CDR3 loop spans 14 amino acids. From germline, CDR1 is SGHAT and CDR2 FQNNGV. Trimming left V 3 bases short and J 3 bases short, with 12 bases between. The CDR3 loop is CASSLSLAGYEQYF. The CDR3, as DNA: TGTGCCAGCAGCTTGTCACTAGCTGGCTACGAGCAGTACTTC.

There are many counts of this clonotype. The CDR3 region has the DNA TGTGCCAGTAGCCTGGGACAGGGTCCTCAAGAGACCCAGTACTTC. Translated: CASSLGQGPQETQYF. The chain joins TRBV19 to TRBJ2-5; 9 nucleotides align to TRBD1. Trimming removed 6 bases from V and 2 bases from J; junction bases left unmatched: 7. The CDR3 covers 15 residues. Germline V gene lookup returns CDR1 LNHDA and CDR2 SQIVND (reference sequence).

This clonotype was seen a handful of times. The rearrangement links TRBV6-6 to TRBJ2-5, with a possible D match to TRBD1 (6 bases). Germline loops: CDR1 MNHNY, CDR2 SVGAGI (reference sequence). The CDR3 length is 17 residues. The V gene lost 3 bases and the J gene lost 5 bases, with 22 bases spanning the gap. The CDR3 spells CASSYIGLGAIGETQYF. Here the CDR3 DNA reads TGTGCCAGCAGTTATATTGGTCTGGGGGCGATAGGCGAGACCCAGTACTTC.